Below are 18 T cell receptor beta chains sequenced from a single sample in a study of blood T cell repertoires in COVID-19 (dated by TCRdb to the early 2020s). The protocol used for the library was the immunoSEQ multiplex PCR assay. Here the immuneACCESS table is served through TCRdb, limited to in-frame sequences with V and J called. Missing clones are a known gap in these copies; in checked studies unresolved V genes cover under half, and the rest lacks a known reason. The sample has about 23,000 clones on record, 90% to 95% of them singletons. The ten top clones hold about 4% of the sample. The sequenced sample was peripheral blood. The receptors derive from a woman in her forties or fifties with active COVID-19.

The chain combines TRBV5-1 with TRBJ2-3; D gene unclear. The V gene lost 0 bases and the J gene lost 6 bases, with 14 bases spanning the gap. CDR3 length equals 15 residues. In germline, CDR1 is SGHRS, CDR2 YFSETQ. CDR3 loop: CASSLATYLSDTQYF. Here the CDR3 DNA reads TGCGCCAGCAGCTTGGCCACCTATTTATCGGATACGCAGTATTTT.

This clone came up once. The chain combines TRBV7-9 with TRBJ2-3, with a tentative D call TRBD1 (6 bases). V lost 5 bases to trimming and J lost 2 bases, with 17 bases between them. This CDR3 is 16 amino acids long. Germline CDR1 and CDR2: SEHNR and FQNEAQ (reference sequence). CDR3 sequence (DNA): TGTGCCAGCAGCCCGTGGGGGCAGGGCTCCACAGATACGCAGTATTTT. Translation gives CASSPWGQGSTDTQYF.

The gene calls are TRBV5-1 and TRBJ1-1, with D possibly being TRBD1 (5 bases). The CDR3 is made up of 17 amino acids. Germline lookup yields CDR1 SGHRS and CDR2 YFSETQ. The V and J ends lost 0 bases and 0 bases respectively, with 15 bases between them. CDR3 DNA: TGCGCCAGCAGCTTGGCCGGTGCATGGGGCTTGAACACTGAAGCTTTCTTT. It encodes CASSLAGAWGLNTEAFF.

The chain uses TRBV6-5 and TRBJ2-7, with D perhaps matching TRBD2 (5 bases). CDR1 is MNHEY, CDR2 SVGAGI, per germline. V was clipped by 7 bases and J by 0 bases, with 10 bases between them. This CDR3 is built from 13 residues. This CDR3 is CASTSGASYEQYF. CDR3 bases: TGTGCCAGCACGAGCGGAGCCTCCTACGAGCAGTACTTC.

The chain recombines TRBV7-9 with TRBJ1-1; 7 bases are shared with TRBD1. This CDR3 contains 13 residues. The V gene's germline CDR1 is SEHNR and CDR2 FQNEAQ (reference sequence). J lost 6 bases, V lost 5 bases, and 6 bases had no gene match. Written as DNA, the CDR3 is TGTGCCAGCAGCCCCCGACAGGGCCCTGAAGCTTTCTTT. This gives the protein CASSPRQGPEAFF.

The chain has TRBV27 and TRBJ2-1; 7 bases are shared with TRBD1. After removal of 9 bases from V and 6 bases from J, the junction contained 11 bases not matched to a gene. Germline loops: CDR1 MNHEY, CDR2 SMNVEV (reference sequence). CDR3 length: 14 amino acids. CDR3 in DNA: TGTGCCAGGGGGGCCGGGACAGACACCAATGAGCAGTTCTTC. This sequence encodes CARGAGTDTNEQFF.

The chain combines TRBV28 with TRBJ1-4, with D possibly being TRBD1 (5 bases). Between the trimmed V and J ends, which lost 3 bases and 0 bases, there was a span of 14 bases. Germline-derived CDR1 and CDR2 are MDHEN and SYDVKM. This CDR3 comprises 17 residues. CDR3 amino acids: CASSFLRTRATNEKLFF. CDR3 DNA sequence: TGTGCCAGCAGTTTTCTACGGACCAGGGCAACTAATGAAAAACTGTTTTTT.

V gene TRBV6-1 combines with J gene TRBJ2-3; 11 nucleotides align to TRBD2. This CDR3 is built from 16 residues. The V gene end was trimmed by 1 base and the J gene end by 9 bases; junction bases not matched to a gene: 9. Germline loops: CDR1 MNHNS, CDR2 SASEGT. The CDR3 reads CASSEGSGGASLTQYF. The CDR3 coding sequence is TGTGCCAGCAGTGAAGGTAGCGGGGGGGCGTCATTAACGCAGTATTTT.

The chain employs TRBV6-5 and TRBJ2-3; no reliable D call. Per germline, CDR1 MNHEY and CDR2 SVGAGI. The CDR3 loop spans 15 amino acids. Between the trimmed V and J ends, which lost 6 bases and 1 base, there was a span of 14 bases. CDR3 loop: CASSVASPRTDTQYF. The CDR3 nucleotides are TGTGCCAGCAGCGTAGCCTCCCCGCGCACAGATACGCAGTATTTT.

The chain has TRBV18 and TRBJ1-3, with D perhaps matching TRBD1 (5 bases). CDR3 size: 15 residues. The V end lost 3 bases, the J end lost 4 bases, and 13 bases lay between the germline ends. Germline values: CDR1 KGHSH, CDR2 LQKENI. CDR3 sequence: CASSPTVVQGNTIYF. CDR3 DNA sequence: TGTGCCAGCTCACCGACAGTGGTTCAAGGAAACACCATATATTTT.

In this sample, this clone turned up once. The chain is built from TRBV28 and TRBJ1-5; no clear D gene. V gave up 6 bases and J gave up 0 bases, with 3 bases separating them. CDR3 length: 12 amino acids. Germline CDR1 and CDR2: MDHEN and SYDVKM. CDR3 in amino acids: CASSISNQPQHF. The CDR3 coding sequence is TGTGCCAGCAGCATTAGCAATCAGCCCCAGCATTTT.

J is TRBJ1-2 and V is TRBV24-1, with D perhaps matching TRBD1 (5 bases). Trimming took off 3 bases at V and 4 bases at J, with 23 bases between the two ends. CDR1 is KGHDR and CDR2 is SFDVKD in the germline V gene. This CDR3 contains 18 residues. CDR3 in amino acids: CATSDAPGRSFGFYGYTF. CDR3 bases: TGTGCCACCAGTGATGCCCCAGGGAGGTCGTTCGGCTTCTATGGCTACACCTTC.

The J gene is TRBJ2-5, the V gene TRBV5-4; 15 bases are a match to TRBD2. The CDR3 covers 16 residues. Germline CDR1 is SGHNT and CDR2 is YYREEE (reference sequence). V trimming: 5 bases; J trimming: 7 bases; junction bases outside the gene matches: 9. CDR3 sequence (DNA): TGTGCCAGCAGTTACGGGACTAGCGGGGGGCCCACGACCCAGTACTTC. It yields the protein CASSYGTSGGPTTQYF.

V usage is TRBV18 and J usage is TRBJ2-5; 10 positions agree with TRBD1. Germline values: CDR1 KGHSH, CDR2 LQKENI. With V trimmed by 6 bases and J by 4 bases, 5 bases remained unmatched. The CDR3 sequence is 14 residues long. CDR3 sequence: CASSPRQGAETQYF. The CDR3 DNA reads as TGTGCCAGCTCTCCTAGACAGGGGGCAGAGACCCAGTACTTC.

This clone was counted a single time. The CDR3 here is CASSLTGVVPYEQYF. DNA of the CDR3: TGTGCCAGCAGCCTGACAGGAGTGGTCCCCTACGAGCAGTACTTC. The chain joins TRBV5-4 to TRBJ2-7; D may be TRBD1 (6 bases). Germline-derived CDR1 and CDR2 are SGHNT and YYREEE (reference sequence). The CDR3 length is 15 residues. V gave up 4 bases and J gave up 2 bases, with 16 bases separating them. Looking up the rest from reference TRBV5-4 and TRBJ2-7 gives the full variable domain: ETGVTQSPTHLIKTRGQQVTLRCSSQSGHNTVSWYQQALGQGPQFIFQYYREEENGRGNFPPRFSGLQFPNYSSELNVNALELDDSALYLCASSLTGVVPYEQYFGPGTRLTVT.

Here the CDR3 reads CASSQDRLVRGANVLTF. CDR3 DNA: TGTGCCAGCAGCCAAGACCGCCTAGTGCGTGGGGCCAACGTCCTGACTTTC. V and J are TRBV4-2 and TRBJ2-6; D unresolved. With 0 bases removed from V and 3 bases from J, the gap between germline ends came to 12 bases. CDR3 length: 17 amino acids. CDR1 and CDR2 (germline): LGHNA, YNFKEQ.

V gene TRBV5-1 combines with J gene TRBJ1-4; D is ambiguous. CDR1 is SGHRS, CDR2 YFSETQ, per germline. This CDR3 comprises 14 residues. V was cut by 0 bases and J by 6 bases, with 9 bases left in between. The CDR3 DNA reads TGCGCCAGCAGCTTGGCAAGAGGAGATGAAAAACTGTTTTTT. It translates to CASSLARGDEKLFF.

In this sample, this clone turned up a few times. The V and J genes are TRBV6-4 and TRBJ1-6; 7 bases agree with TRBD1. Germline-derived CDR1 and CDR2 are MRHNA and SNTAGT. The J segment lost 9 bases and the V segment lost 9 bases, leaving 14 bases of the junction unmatched. This CDR3 region has 15 residues. CDR3 DNA sequence: TGTGCCAGTGCAATTGGGACAGATGGGAGTTCACCCCTCCACTTT. Translation gives CASAIGTDGSSPLHF.